These 10 T cell receptor beta chains were sequenced from one sample in a study of PD-1 blockade in mismatch repair-deficient tumors. Clones were sequenced by immunoSEQ multiplex PCR, and TCRdb holds only the in-frame ones, with some missing. The repertoire consists of 120,000 or so clones, with approximately 86% occurring once and the leading ten covering about 13%. Sequencing used peripheral blood, obtained 44 weeks after starting pembrolizumab. These receptors were taken from an adult with mismatch repair-deficient cancer.

The chain is built from TRBV5-1 and TRBJ2-1; weak D call: TRBD1 (6 bases). The CDR3 is made up of 13 amino acids. The germline V gene encodes CDR1 SGHRS and CDR2 YFSETQ. V was trimmed by 0 bases and J by 8 bases, leaving 9 bases between them. CDR3 region: CASSLGPGDEQFF. CDR3 coding DNA: TGCGCCAGCAGCTTGGGACCAGGGGATGAGCAGTTCTTC.

The chain combines TRBV4-3 with TRBJ2-3; D not resolved. CDR1 is LGHNA and CDR2 is YSLEER in the germline V gene. This CDR3 contains 17 residues. V dropped 0 bases and J dropped 2 bases, with 15 bases sitting between them. The DNA of the CDR3 is TGCGCCAGCAGCCAAGAGGGATCGCGGCAAGTCACAGATACGCAGTATTTT. Amino acid sequence: CASSQEGSRQVTDTQYF.

This sequence joins TRBV6-5 and TRBJ2-3; 10 bases match TRBD1. The CDR3 extends over 15 amino acids. With 5 bases clipped from V and 0 bases from J, the junction kept 2 bases outside the gene matches. The germline V gene encodes CDR1 MNHEY and CDR2 SVGAGI. In DNA, the CDR3 is TGTGCCAGCAGTCGACAGGGGGCCAGCACAGATACGCAGTATTTT. As protein: CASSRQGASTDTQYF.

This clone occurred once. V usage is TRBV28 and J usage is TRBJ2-2; D perhaps matches TRBD2 (5 bases). CDR1 MDHEN and CDR2 SYDVKM come from the germline V gene. V was pared by 5 bases and J by 7 bases, with 14 bases between. The CDR3 totals 14 residues. The CDR3 reads CASSPRWTVGELFF. The CDR3 DNA sequence: TGTGCCAGCAGTCCCCGCTGGACTGTCGGGGAGCTGTTTTTT.

This chain joins TRBV5-4 and TRBJ2-4; TRBD2 matches at 10 bases. The germline gives CDR1 SGHNT, CDR2 YYREEE (reference sequence). The CDR3 covers 15 residues. With V trimmed by 0 bases and J by 6 bases, 3 bases remained unmatched. The CDR3, as DNA: TGTGCCAGCAGCTTGGCGGAGCGGGAGGGAAACATTCAGTACTTC. Its protein product is CASSLAEREGNIQYF.

The chain uses TRBV9 and TRBJ2-4; 9 nucleotides line up with TRBD1. The CDR3 contains 16 residues. The germline V gene encodes CDR1 SGDLS and CDR2 YYNGEE. The J segment lost 7 bases and the V segment lost 4 bases, leaving 12 bases of the junction unmatched. CDR3 DNA sequence: TGTGCCAGCAGCAAAGATAAGAGGGACAGGGAGAACATTCAGTACTTC. Translated, it gives CASSKDKRDRENIQYF.

This clone was counted once. The chain uses TRBV7-9 and TRBJ2-1; possibly TRBD2 for D (5 bases). Germline V gene lookup returns CDR1 SEHNR and CDR2 FQNEAQ (reference sequence). Trimming stripped 4 bases from V and 0 bases from J, with 16 bases between. The CDR3 has 17 residues. The CDR3 protein is CASSYFGGLSSYNEQFF. CDR3 DNA sequence: TGTGCCAGCAGCTACTTTGGAGGCCTTTCCTCCTACAATGAGCAGTTCTTC.

The V and J genes are TRBV9 and TRBJ2-2; D is possibly TRBD2 (6 bases). CDR1 SGDLS and CDR2 YYNGEE come from the germline V gene. CDR3 length: 13 amino acids. With 2 bases removed from V and 7 bases from J, the gap between germline ends came to 9 bases. The CDR3 loop is CASSVGGNGELFF. For the CDR3, the DNA is TGTGCCAGCAGCGTCGGGGGTAACGGGGAGCTGTTTTTT.

This clone was seen a few times. The J gene is TRBJ1-5, the V gene TRBV29-1; D is uncertain. The V gene's germline CDR1 is SQVTM and CDR2 ANQGSEA. This CDR3 contains 13 residues. Trimming pared 5 bases from V and 0 bases from J, leaving 8 bases between. The CDR3 DNA is TGCAGCGTTAGGACGGGTAGCAATCAGCCCCAGCATTTT. It encodes CSVRTGSNQPQHF.

This clone was recorded only once. Written as DNA, the CDR3 is TGTGCCAGCAGTTCGAGACAGGGGGCCTACGAGCAGTACTTC. Translation gives CASSSRQGAYEQYF. The chain carries TRBV27 and TRBJ2-7, with 9 bases lining up with TRBD1. The V segment lost 4 bases and the J segment 2 bases; nucleotides outside the gene matches: 3. Germline V gene sequence: CDR1 MNHEY, CDR2 SMNVEV (reference sequence). The CDR3 totals 14 residues.